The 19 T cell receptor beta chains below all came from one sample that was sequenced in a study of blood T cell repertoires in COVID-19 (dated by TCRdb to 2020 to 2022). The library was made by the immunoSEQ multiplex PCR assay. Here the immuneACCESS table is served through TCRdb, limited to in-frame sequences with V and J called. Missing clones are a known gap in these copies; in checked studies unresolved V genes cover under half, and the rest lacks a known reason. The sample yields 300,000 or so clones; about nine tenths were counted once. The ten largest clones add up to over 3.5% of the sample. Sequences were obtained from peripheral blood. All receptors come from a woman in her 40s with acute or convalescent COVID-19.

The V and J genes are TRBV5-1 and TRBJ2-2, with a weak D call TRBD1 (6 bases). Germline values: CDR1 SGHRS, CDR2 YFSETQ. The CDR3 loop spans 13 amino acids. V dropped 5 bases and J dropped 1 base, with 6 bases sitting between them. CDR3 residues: CASRTGNTGELFF. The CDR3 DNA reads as TGCGCCAGCAGGACAGGGAACACCGGGGAGCTGTTTTTT.

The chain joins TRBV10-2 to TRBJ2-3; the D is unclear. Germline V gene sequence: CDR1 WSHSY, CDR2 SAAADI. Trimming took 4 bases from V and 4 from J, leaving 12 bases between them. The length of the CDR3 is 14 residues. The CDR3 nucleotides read TGCGCCAGCAGTGTATCCCTAGGATCAGATACGCAGTATTTT. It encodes CASSVSLGSDTQYF.

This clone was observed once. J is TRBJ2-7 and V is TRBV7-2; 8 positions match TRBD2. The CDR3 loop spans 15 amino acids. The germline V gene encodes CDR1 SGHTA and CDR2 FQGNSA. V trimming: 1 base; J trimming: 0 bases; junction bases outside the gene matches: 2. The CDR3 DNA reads TGTGCCAGCAGCTTAGAGACTAGCGCCTCCTACGAGCAGTACGTC. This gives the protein CASSLETSASYEQYV.

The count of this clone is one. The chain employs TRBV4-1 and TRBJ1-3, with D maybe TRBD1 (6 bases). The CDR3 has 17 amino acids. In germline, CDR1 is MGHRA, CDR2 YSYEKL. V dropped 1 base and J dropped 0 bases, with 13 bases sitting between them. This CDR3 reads CASSQGAYRVSGNTIYF. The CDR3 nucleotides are TGCGCCAGCAGCCAAGGGGCCTACAGGGTCTCTGGAAACACCATATATTTT.

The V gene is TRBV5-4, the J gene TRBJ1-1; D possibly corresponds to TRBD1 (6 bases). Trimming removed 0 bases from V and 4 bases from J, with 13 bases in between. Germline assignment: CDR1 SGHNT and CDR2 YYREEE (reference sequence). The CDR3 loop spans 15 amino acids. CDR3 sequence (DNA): TGTGCCAGCAGCTTGGATACAGGGCCCACCACTGAAGCTTTCTTT. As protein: CASSLDTGPTTEAFF.

The CDR3 reads CASSLLAGTYNEQFF. In DNA form, the CDR3 reads TGTGCCAGCAGTTTACTAGCGGGGACCTACAATGAGCAGTTCTTC. The J gene is TRBJ2-1, the V gene TRBV7-8; 10 bases are a match to TRBD2. CDR3 length: 15 amino acids. After removal of 6 bases from V and 2 bases from J, the junction contained 4 bases not matched to a gene. The germline gives CDR1 SGHVS, CDR2 FQNEAQ.

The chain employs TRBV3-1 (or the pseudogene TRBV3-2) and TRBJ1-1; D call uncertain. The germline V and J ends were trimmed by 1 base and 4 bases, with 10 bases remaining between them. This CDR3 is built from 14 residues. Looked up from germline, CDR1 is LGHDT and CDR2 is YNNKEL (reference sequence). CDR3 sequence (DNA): TGTGCCAGCAGCCAAGTAGGAGGGATCACTGAAGCTTTCTTT. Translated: CASSQVGGITEAFF.

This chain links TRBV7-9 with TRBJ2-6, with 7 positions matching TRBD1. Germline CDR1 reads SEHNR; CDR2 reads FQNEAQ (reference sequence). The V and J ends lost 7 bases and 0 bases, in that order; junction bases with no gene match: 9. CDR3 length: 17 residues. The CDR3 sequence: CASTQWGQFSGANVLTF. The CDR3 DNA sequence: TGTGCCAGCACCCAATGGGGACAGTTCTCTGGGGCCAACGTCCTGACTTTC. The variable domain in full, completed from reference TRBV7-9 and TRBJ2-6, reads DTGVSQNPRHKITKRGQNVTFRCDPISEHNRLYWYRQTLGQGPEFLTYFQNEAQLEKSRLLSDRFSAERPKGSFSTLEIQRTEQGDSAMYLCASTQWGQFSGANVLTFGAGSRLTVL.

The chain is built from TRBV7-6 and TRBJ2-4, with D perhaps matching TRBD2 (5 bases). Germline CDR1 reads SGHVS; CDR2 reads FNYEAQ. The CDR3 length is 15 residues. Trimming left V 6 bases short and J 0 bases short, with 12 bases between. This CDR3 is CASSPGVLAKNIQYF. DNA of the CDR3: TGTGCCAGCAGTCCCGGGGTCCTAGCCAAAAACATTCAGTACTTC.

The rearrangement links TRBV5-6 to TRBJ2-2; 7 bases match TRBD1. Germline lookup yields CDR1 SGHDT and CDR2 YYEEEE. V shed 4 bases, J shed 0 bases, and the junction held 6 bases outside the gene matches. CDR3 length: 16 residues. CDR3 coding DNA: TGTGCCAGCAGCCTACCGGGACAGCCGAACACCGGGGAGCTGTTTTTT. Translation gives CASSLPGQPNTGELFF.

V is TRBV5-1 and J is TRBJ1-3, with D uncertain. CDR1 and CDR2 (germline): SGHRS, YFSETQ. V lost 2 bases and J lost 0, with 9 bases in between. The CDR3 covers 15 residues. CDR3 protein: CASSFGDLSGNTIYF. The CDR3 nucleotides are TGCGCCAGCAGCTTCGGGGATCTCTCTGGAAACACCATATATTTT.

The CDR3 spells CASSRWTSSADTQYF. In DNA, the CDR3 is TGTGCCAGCAGCAGATGGACTTCAAGCGCAGATACGCAGTATTTT. V is TRBV6-5 and J is TRBJ2-3; TRBD2 is a possible D gene (5 bases). V dropped 6 bases and J dropped 4 bases, with 17 bases sitting between them. Germline CDR1 and CDR2: MNHEY and SVGAGI. The CDR3 contains 15 residues.

In DNA form, the CDR3 reads TGTGCCTGGAGACAGGAAAGCTATGGCTACACCTTC. Protein sequence: CAWRQESYGYTF. The V and J genes are TRBV30 and TRBJ1-2; a possible D gene is TRBD1 (5 bases). The CDR3 extends over 12 amino acids. The V gene's germline CDR1 is GTSNPN and CDR2 SVGIG (reference sequence). Trimming removed 3 bases at V and 4 bases at J, with 9 bases between.

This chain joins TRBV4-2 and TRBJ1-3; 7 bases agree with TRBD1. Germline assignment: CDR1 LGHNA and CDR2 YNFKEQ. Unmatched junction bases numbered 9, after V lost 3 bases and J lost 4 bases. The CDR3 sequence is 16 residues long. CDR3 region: CASSHIPTGNGNTIYF. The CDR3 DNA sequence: TGTGCCAGCAGCCACATACCGACAGGGAACGGAAACACCATATATTTT.

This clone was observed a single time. Here the CDR3 DNA reads TGTGCCAGCAGCTTTACGGAGGCCTACGAGCAGTACGTC. Translated, it gives CASSFTEAYEQYV. The chain has TRBV11-1 and TRBJ2-7, with a weak D call TRBD2 (5 bases). Between the trimmed V and J ends, which lost 3 bases and 2 bases, there was a span of 8 bases. CDR1 SGHAT and CDR2 FQDESV come from the germline V gene (reference sequence). The CDR3 spans 13 residues.

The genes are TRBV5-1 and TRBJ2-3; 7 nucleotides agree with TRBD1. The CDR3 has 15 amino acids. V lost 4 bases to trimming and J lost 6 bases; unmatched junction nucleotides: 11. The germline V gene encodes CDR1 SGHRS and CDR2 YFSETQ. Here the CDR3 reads CASSTGSGGGDTQYF. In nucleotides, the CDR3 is TGCGCCAGCAGCACAGGGTCAGGGGGTGGGGATACGCAGTATTTT.

The CDR3: CASSPWTSGATDTQYF. The CDR3 DNA follows: TGTGCCAGCAGCCCCTGGACTAGCGGAGCCACAGATACGCAGTATTTT. This chain joins TRBV9 and TRBJ2-3; TRBD2 matches 10 bases. CDR3 length equals 16 residues. V dropped 4 bases and J dropped 2; count of bases not matched to a gene: 7. Germline V CDR1 and CDR2: SGDLS, YYNGEE.

The CDR3 DNA reads TGTGCCAGCAGTCTCGACGCGACAGGGGCTGCCTATGGCTACACCTTC. It encodes CASSLDATGAAYGYTF. This sequence joins TRBV13 and TRBJ1-2; 8 nucleotides match TRBD1. J lost 4 bases, V lost 6 bases, and 13 bases had no gene match. The length of the CDR3 is 16 residues. Germline CDR1 PRHDT, CDR2 FYEKMQ (reference sequence).

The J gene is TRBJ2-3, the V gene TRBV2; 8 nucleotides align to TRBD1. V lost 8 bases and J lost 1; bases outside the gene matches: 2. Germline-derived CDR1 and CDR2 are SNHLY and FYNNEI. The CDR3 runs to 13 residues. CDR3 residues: CASCRGRTDTQYF. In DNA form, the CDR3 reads TGTGCCAGCTGCAGGGGGCGCACAGATACGCAGTATTTT.